The 12 T cell receptor beta chains below come from one sample, sequenced in a study of shared clonotypes between healthy human individuals. Libraries were prepared by immunoSEQ multiplex PCR; TCRdb keeps only in-frame clonotypes and omits some of them. The sample contains approximately 940,000 clones, approximately 76% of which appear only once. Sample: memory CD4+ T cells sorted from blood. Sample subset: CD45RA-negative fraction. The source of these receptors is a man younger than 35 in good health.

The CDR3 is CASSLTGRGGGYTF. CDR3 nucleotide sequence: TGTGCCAGCAGTTTAACTGGCAGGGGGGGAGGCTACACCTTC. V is TRBV28 and J is TRBJ1-2; 7 bases are a match to TRBD1. Losses at the gene ends were 2 bases for V and 8 bases for J; bases not matched to a gene: 8. CDR1 and CDR2 (germline): MDHEN, SYDVKM. This CDR3 spans 14 amino acids.

The genes are TRBV14 and TRBJ1-4; TRBD1 aligns across 7 bases. V lost 4 bases to trimming and J lost 11 bases; unmatched junction nucleotides: 16. The CDR3 loop spans 16 amino acids. Germline loops: CDR1 SGHDN, CDR2 FVKESK. CDR3 DNA sequence: TGTGCCAGCAGCCTTAACGTACAGGGGCCCCTGAAGAAACTGTTTTTT. It specifies CASSLNVQGPLKKLFF.

This clone was counted once. The chain uses TRBV27 and TRBJ2-7; 10 nucleotides align to TRBD1. CDR3 length: 17 amino acids. CDR1 and CDR2 (germline): MNHEY, SMNVEV (reference sequence). The trim removed 4 bases at V and 3 bases at J, leaving 12 bases unmatched. The CDR3 sequence is CASSSLRDRGPNYEQYF. CDR3 sequence (DNA): TGTGCCAGCAGTTCTCTCCGGGACAGGGGCCCCAACTACGAGCAGTACTTC.

This clone was observed a few times. The CDR3 sequence is CASTQSQGTYEQYF. CDR3 nucleotide sequence: TGTGCCAGCACGCAGAGCCAGGGAACCTACGAGCAGTACTTC. The chain couples TRBV18 to TRBJ2-7; D may be TRBD1 (5 bases). V lost 8 bases, J lost 2 bases, and 16 bases lay in between. The CDR3 has 14 residues. Germline assignment: CDR1 KGHSH and CDR2 LQKENI.

This clone came up a few times. This sequence joins TRBV21-1 and TRBJ2-1; TRBD2 was called by the table and not checked on the DNA. TRBV21-1 is a pseudogene segment. The CDR3 contains 16 residues. CDR3 bases: TGTGCCAGCATCCCCCTGGGGACTAGCGACTACAATGAGCAGTTCTTC. It encodes CASIPLGTSDYNEQFF.

This rearrangement joins TRBV30 to TRBJ2-1, with 12 nucleotides matching TRBD2. This CDR3 is 12 amino acids long. The V and J ends lost 4 bases and 12 bases, in that order; junction bases with no gene match: 4. CDR1 is GTSNPN, CDR2 SVGIG, per germline (reference sequence). The CDR3 spells CAWTTSGSRQFF. The CDR3 nucleotides read TGTGCCTGGACGACTAGCGGGAGTAGGCAGTTCTTC.

The rearrangement uses TRBV5-5 and TRBJ1-6; D remains ambiguous. The ends were cut back, 0 bases at V and 4 bases at J, with 14 bases in the middle. Per the germline V gene, CDR1 is SGHKS and CDR2 is YYEKEE (reference sequence). CDR3 size: 17 residues. This chain's CDR3 is CASSLADGVLYNSPLHF. In DNA form, the CDR3 reads TGTGCCAGCAGCTTGGCCGATGGGGTTTTATATAATTCACCCCTCCACTTT.

The gene calls are TRBV19 and TRBJ1-5; 8 bases fit TRBD1. Trimming removed 3 bases from V and 3 bases from J; junction bases left unmatched: 7. The CDR3 is 16 residues long. Germline values: CDR1 LNHDA, CDR2 SQIVND (reference sequence). The CDR3 region is CASSMGQAIINQPQHF. For the CDR3, the DNA is TGTGCCAGTAGTATGGGACAGGCTATCATCAATCAGCCCCAGCATTTT.

As regards this clone: A far larger clone is one nucleotide away, so this likely arose from a read error. The same CDR3 arises from other DNA sequences in this sample as well. The chain links TRBV5-4 to TRBJ2-3; no clear D gene. This CDR3 has 12 amino acids. V was shortened by 0 bases and J by 4 bases, with 3 bases between the two germline ends. Germline CDR1 SGHNT, CDR2 YYREEE (reference sequence). DNA for the CDR3: TGTGCCAGCAGCTTGGGGTCAGATACGCAGTATTTT. Protein sequence: CASSLGSDTQYF.

This chain joins TRBV5-1 and TRBJ1-1, with 11 positions matching TRBD1. The CDR3 spans 16 residues. The junction had 4 bases not matched to a gene; V was cut back by 2 bases and J by 1 base. Per germline, CDR1 SGHRS and CDR2 YFSETQ. In DNA form, the CDR3 reads TGCGCCAGCAGCTTCCCGGACAGGGGGCGGAACACTGAAGCTTTCTTT. Protein sequence: CASSFPDRGRNTEAFF.

The V gene is TRBV5-5, the J gene TRBJ1-5; no reliable D call. The CDR3 runs to 14 residues. The V gene lost 0 bases and the J gene lost 8 bases, with 12 bases spanning the gap. CDR1 is SGHKS and CDR2 is YYEKEE in the germline V gene (reference sequence). The CDR3 nucleotides are TGTGCCAGCAGCTTGGATGCAGGTAGGGAGCCCCAGCATTTT. Translating gives CASSLDAGREPQHF.

This clone appeared a few times. This chain links TRBV5-1 with TRBJ1-2; tentatively, D is TRBD1 (5 bases). Trimming took off 3 bases at V and 0 bases at J, with 12 bases between the two ends. The germline CDR1 and CDR2 sequences are SGHRS and YFSETQ. The CDR3 covers 15 residues. CDR3 bases: TGCGCCAGCAGCTCCGACCCGGGGGCTAACTATGGCTACACCTTC. It encodes CASSSDPGANYGYTF.